The 18 T cell receptor beta chains below come from one sample, sequenced in a study of early T cells in non-severe SARS-CoV-2 infection. TCRdb called the 5' RACE reads again in MiXCR, with one record for every CDR3 protein. The data contain approximately 71,000 distinct CDR3 sequences, approximately 12% of them singletons. The sequencing input was whole blood. These receptors all come from an adult who was a healthcare worker with PCR-confirmed SARS-CoV-2 infection or an uninfected control (not recorded which).

There are a few counts of this clonotype. V gene TRBV6-5 combines with J gene TRBJ1-3; D is unclear. The V gene's germline CDR1 is MNHEY and CDR2 SVGAGI. Trimming took off 2 bases at V and 0 bases at J, with 8 bases between the two ends. The CDR3 spans 15 residues. The CDR3 spells CASSYERSSGNTIYF. DNA of the CDR3: TGTGCCAGCAGTTACGAACGAAGCTCTGGAAACACCATATATTTT.

A few counts support this clonotype. The V call is TRBV6-1, the J call TRBJ2-7, with D possibly being TRBD1 (5 bases). The ends were cut back, 2 bases at V and 6 bases at J, with 14 bases in the middle. There are 14 residues in the CDR3. Looked up from germline, CDR1 is MNHNS and CDR2 is SASEGT. CDR3 region: CASSEQAGPLEQYF. The CDR3 coding sequence is TGTGCCAGCAGTGAACAGGCAGGGCCTCTCGAGCAGTACTTC.

This clonotype occurred once. A much larger clone sits a single nucleotide away, making a read error possible. The gene calls are TRBV27 and TRBJ2-7; 7 bases match TRBD1. The CDR3 runs 17 residues. Germline CDR1 MNHEY, CDR2 SMNVEV (reference sequence). The CDR3 loop reads CASSSNSWDSSSYDQYF. Here the CDR3 DNA reads TGTGCCAGCAGCTCTAACAGCTGGGACAGCTCGAGCTACGATCAGTACTTC.

This clonotype has at least ten counts. The gene calls are TRBV12-3 or TRBV12-4 and TRBJ2-2, with D possibly called TRBD1 or TRBD2 (5 bases each). The V end was cut by 6 bases, the J end by 6 bases, with 14 bases between. The CDR3 extends over 14 amino acids. The CDR3 loop is CASSAGLGAGELFF. CDR3 in DNA: TGTGCCAGCAGCGCAGGGCTGGGGGCCGGGGAGCTGTTTTTT.

This clonotype showed up just a few times. This chain uses TRBV10-2 with TRBJ2-1, with TRBD1 identical over 7 bases. The CDR3 consists of 15 residues. Germline loops: CDR1 WSHSY, CDR2 SAAADI. With 5 bases clipped from V and 8 bases from J, the junction kept 12 bases outside the gene matches. DNA for the CDR3: TGCGCCAGCAGTTCCCGGGGCAGGGGGTTGGATGAGCAGTTCTTC. Protein product: CASSSRGRGLDEQFF.

The V gene is TRBV29-1, the J gene TRBJ2-2, with TRBD2 as a possible D gene (7 bases). Trimming pared 6 bases from V and 7 bases from J, leaving 15 bases between. CDR3 length: 13 residues. Germline CDR1 reads SQVTM; CDR2 reads ANQGSEA. The CDR3 DNA reads as TGCAGCGTGATGGGCGGGGGCTTCGGGGAGCTGTTTTTT. Protein: CSVMGGGFGELFF.

V usage is TRBV7-8 and J usage is TRBJ2-7, with D unresolved. V gave up 5 bases and J gave up 4 bases, with 9 bases separating them. The CDR3 extends over 12 amino acids. Germline CDR1 SGHVS, CDR2 FQNEAQ. The CDR3 reads CASSPMGYEQYF. CDR3 sequence (DNA): TGTGCCAGCAGCCCGATGGGGTACGAGCAGTACTTC. Based on the CDR3 plus reference TRBV7-8 and TRBJ2-7, the full variable domain is GAGVSQSPRYKVAKRGQDVALRCDPISGHVSLFWYQQALGQGPEFLTYFQNEAQLDKSGLPSDRFFAERPEGSVSTLKIQRTQQEDSAVYLCASSPMGYEQYFGPGTRLTVT.

This clonotype was counted many times. V gene TRBV12-5 combines with J gene TRBJ1-1; D might be TRBD1 (5 bases). In germline, CDR1 is LGHNT, CDR2 FRNRAP. Trimming stripped 5 bases from V and 5 bases from J, with 24 bases between. This CDR3 is built from 17 residues. CDR3 loop: CASGPPRAGWSGTEAFF. In DNA form, the CDR3 reads TGTGCTAGTGGTCCCCCACGGGCAGGGTGGAGTGGTACTGAAGCTTTCTTT.

This clonotype has only a few counts. The rearrangement uses TRBV20-1 and TRBJ2-1; D perhaps matches TRBD1 (5 bases). Trimming shortened V by 2 bases and J by 4 bases, and 12 bases separated the two germline ends. CDR3 length: 14 amino acids. Germline V gene data show CDR1 as DFQATT and CDR2 as SNEGSKA (reference sequence). CDR3 nucleotide sequence: TGCAGTGCTAGACCCTTTGGGGCGTACAATGAGCAGTTCTTC. Translating it yields CSARPFGAYNEQFF.

The rearrangement links TRBV15 to TRBJ2-7; TRBD1 or TRBD2 may be the D gene (6 bases each). Germline CDR1 reads LNHNV; CDR2 reads YYDKDF (reference sequence). The CDR3 length is 18 residues. V was cut by 0 bases and J by 0 bases, with 18 bases left in between. For the CDR3, the DNA is TGTGCCACCAGCAGAGATCCCTCCTCGGGGGCCGTCTCCTACGAGCAGTACTTC. It codes for CATSRDPSSGAVSYEQYF.

This clonotype turned up a few times. The chain carries TRBV7-9 and TRBJ2-3; D not certain. Trimming stripped 5 bases from V and 6 bases from J, with 12 bases between. Germline assignment: CDR1 SEHNR and CDR2 FQNEAQ (reference sequence). CDR3 length: 13 amino acids. Here the CDR3 DNA reads TGTGCCAGCAGCCGGTTATCCTCGGATACGCAGTATTTT. Its protein is CASSRLSSDTQYF.

Many counts were recorded for this clonotype. This rearrangement joins TRBV6-1 to TRBJ1-5; D not resolved. CDR3 size: 14 residues. V lost 1 base, J lost 8 bases, and 12 bases lay in between. From germline, CDR1 is MNHNS and CDR2 SASEGT. CDR3 bases: TGTGCCAGCAGTGAAGACCAGAATTGGGAGCCCCAGCATTTT. This sequence encodes CASSEDQNWEPQHF.

This clonotype was seen at least ten times. V gene TRBV7-8 combines with J gene TRBJ1-3; no reliable D call. This CDR3 spans 15 amino acids. The V and J ends lost 0 bases and 0 bases respectively, with 6 bases between them. Per the germline V gene, CDR1 is SGHVS and CDR2 is FQNEAQ. CDR3 amino acids: CASSLAQSSGNTIYF. DNA of the CDR3: TGTGCCAGCAGCTTAGCACAGAGCTCTGGAAACACCATATATTTT. Using reference TRBV7-8 and TRBJ1-3 for the parts outside the CDR3, the full variable domain is GAGVSQSPRYKVAKRGQDVALRCDPISGHVSLFWYQQALGQGPEFLTYFQNEAQLDKSGLPSDRFFAERPEGSVSTLKIQRTQQEDSAVYLCASSLAQSSGNTIYFGEGSWLTVV.

The gene calls are TRBV11-1 and TRBJ2-3; D perhaps matches TRBD1 (5 bases). Trimming pared 6 bases from V and 7 bases from J, leaving 17 bases between. Germline values: CDR1 SGHAT, CDR2 FQDESV (reference sequence). This CDR3 region has 14 residues. CDR3 DNA sequence: TGTGCCAGCAGTACCGGACATCAACCTAATACGCAGTATTTT. Translating it yields CASSTGHQPNTQYF.

This clonotype was recorded many times. The rearrangement joins TRBV7-3 to TRBJ2-5; D could derive from TRBD1 or TRBD2 (5 bases each). The CDR3 spans 14 residues. Germline CDR1 reads SGHTA; CDR2 reads FQGTGA. V was shortened by 1 base and J by 3 bases, with 9 bases between the two germline ends. DNA for the CDR3: TGTGCCAGCAGCTTAAGGGGGTCGGAAGAGACCCAGTACTTC. This encodes CASSLRGSEETQYF.

This clonotype showed up many times. This chain connects TRBV13 to TRBJ1-3, with D maybe TRBD1 (5 bases). Germline V lookup: CDR1 PRHDT, CDR2 FYEKMQ (reference sequence). The CDR3 is made up of 16 amino acids. Between the trimmed V and J ends, which lost 4 bases and 3 bases, there was a span of 16 bases. CDR3 residues: CASSSISPGHGNTIYF. The CDR3 DNA follows: TGTGCCAGCAGCTCGATATCCCCAGGGCATGGAAACACCATATATTTT.

This clonotype appeared a few times. J is TRBJ1-4 and V is TRBV29-1; 9 positions match TRBD1. The V gene end was trimmed by 7 bases and the J gene end by 5 bases; junction bases not matched to a gene: 11. Germline lookup yields CDR1 SQVTM and CDR2 ANQGSEA. The CDR3 runs 15 residues. The chain's CDR3 is CSGSYGTGINEKLFF. Written as DNA, the CDR3 is TGCAGCGGATCGTACGGGACAGGGATAAATGAAAAACTGTTTTTT.

This clonotype was detected ten times or more. The chain joins TRBV19 to TRBJ2-1; 7 bases are shared with TRBD1. With 6 bases clipped from V and 1 base from J, the junction kept 6 bases outside the gene matches. Germline V gives CDR1 LNHDA, CDR2 SQIVND (reference sequence). The CDR3 is 15 amino acids. The CDR3 reads CASRTDRSSYNEQFF. The CDR3, as DNA: TGTGCCAGTAGGACGGACAGGTCTTCCTACAATGAGCAGTTCTTC.